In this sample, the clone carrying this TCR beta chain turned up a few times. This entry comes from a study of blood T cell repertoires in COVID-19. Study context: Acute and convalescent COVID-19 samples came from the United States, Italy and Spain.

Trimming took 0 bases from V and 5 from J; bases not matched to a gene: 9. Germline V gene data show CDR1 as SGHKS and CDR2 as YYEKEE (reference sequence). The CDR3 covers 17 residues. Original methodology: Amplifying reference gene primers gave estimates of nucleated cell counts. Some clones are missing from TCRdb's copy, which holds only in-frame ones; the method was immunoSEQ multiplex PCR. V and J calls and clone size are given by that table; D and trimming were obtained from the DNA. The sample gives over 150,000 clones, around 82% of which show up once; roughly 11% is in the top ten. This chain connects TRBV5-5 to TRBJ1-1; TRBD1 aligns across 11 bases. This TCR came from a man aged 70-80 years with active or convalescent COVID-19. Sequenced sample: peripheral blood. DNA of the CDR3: TGTGCCAGCAGCTTGGAATGGACAGGGGGCACGTTGACTGAAGCTTTCTTT. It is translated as CASSLEWTGGTLTEAFF.